This T cell receptor (beta chain) appears in the sequencing data of a study of blood T cells in healthy people across ages. On the study more broadly: Template-switching capture recovered about one barcoded beta molecule per two T cells.

This clonotype has only a few counts. Its specificity is unknown. The V end lost 0 bases, the J end lost 2 bases, and 4 bases lay between the germline ends. Per germline, CDR1 DFQATT and CDR2 SNEGSKA (reference sequence). The CDR3 loop spans 12 amino acids. Sample-barcoded 5' priming and a J-beta primer mix drove a second PCR of 7 to 11 cycles. A template-switch adaptor with 12 random nucleotides tagged each cDNA molecule. From the 5' RACE reads, TCRdb called clonotypes with MiXCR, one entry per CDR3 protein. The sample shows some 1.4 million distinct CDR3 sequences, 42% of them seen only once. Study-level results: Greater diversity and more naive CD4+ cells were seen in long-lived donors than in aged donors.

The chain carries TRBV20-1 and TRBJ1-2; D is undetermined. The sequenced sample was blood. The receptor's source is a woman under 30 in good health. CDR3 sequence (DNA): TGCAGTGCTAGAGACCAGAACTATGGCTACACCTTC. This sequence encodes CSARDQNYGYTF.